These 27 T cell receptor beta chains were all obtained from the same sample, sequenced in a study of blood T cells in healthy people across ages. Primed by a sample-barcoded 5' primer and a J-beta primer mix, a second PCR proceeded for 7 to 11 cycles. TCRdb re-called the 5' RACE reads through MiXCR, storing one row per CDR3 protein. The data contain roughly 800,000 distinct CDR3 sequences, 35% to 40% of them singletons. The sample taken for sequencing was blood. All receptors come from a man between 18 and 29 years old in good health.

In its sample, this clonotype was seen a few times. CDR3 in amino acids: CSASGGGETQYF. The CDR3 nucleotides read TGCAGTGCTAGTGGGGGTGGAGAGACCCAGTACTTC. This sequence joins TRBV20-1 and TRBJ2-5, with D perhaps matching TRBD1 or TRBD2 (5 bases each). CDR1 and CDR2 (germline): DFQATT, SNEGSKA (reference sequence). This CDR3 has 12 amino acids. With 3 bases removed from V and 4 bases from J, the gap between germline ends came to 9 bases.

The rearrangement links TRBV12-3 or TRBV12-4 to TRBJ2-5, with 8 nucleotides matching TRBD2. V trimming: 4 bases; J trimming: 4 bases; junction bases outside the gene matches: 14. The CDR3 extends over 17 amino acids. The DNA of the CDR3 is TGTGCCAGCAGTTATACCGGGACTAGTAGTTTGAGAGAGACCCAGTACTTC. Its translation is CASSYTGTSSLRETQYF.

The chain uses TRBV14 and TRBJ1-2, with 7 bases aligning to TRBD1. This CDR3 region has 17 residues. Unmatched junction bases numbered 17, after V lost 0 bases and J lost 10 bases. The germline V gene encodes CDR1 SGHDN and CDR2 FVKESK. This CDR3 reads CASSQDRGGDRVSSYTF. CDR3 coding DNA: TGTGCCAGCAGCCAAGATAGGGGAGGGGACAGAGTCTCGTCCTACACCTTC.

CDR3 nucleotide sequence: TGTGCCAGCAGTTCTTGGGCCCTTGGGGTAGGAGTTCCTAACTATGGCTACACCTTC. It is translated as CASSSWALGVGVPNYGYTF. The gene calls are TRBV27 and TRBJ1-2; the D is unclear. CDR3 length: 19 amino acids. The V end lost 4 bases, the J end lost 0 bases, and 24 bases lay between the germline ends. CDR1 MNHEY and CDR2 SMNVEV come from the germline V gene (reference sequence).

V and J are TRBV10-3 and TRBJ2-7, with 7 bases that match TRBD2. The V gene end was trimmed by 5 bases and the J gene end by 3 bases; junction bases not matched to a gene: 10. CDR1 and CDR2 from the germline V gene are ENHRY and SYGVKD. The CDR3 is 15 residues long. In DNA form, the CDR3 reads TGTGCCATCAGTACTTCGAGCGGGGAGGACTACGAGCAGTACTTC. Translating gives CAISTSSGEDYEQYF.

Written as DNA, the CDR3 is TGTGCCAGCAGCGACCTTCTAGCGGGCAGCTACAATGAGCAGTACTTC. Translated: CASSDLLAGSYNEQYF. The rearrangement uses TRBV9 and TRBJ2-4; 8 positions match TRBD2. The CDR3 totals 16 residues. Germline CDR1 and CDR2: SGDLS and YYNGEE. V gave up 3 bases and J gave up 13 bases; unmatched junction bases: 18.

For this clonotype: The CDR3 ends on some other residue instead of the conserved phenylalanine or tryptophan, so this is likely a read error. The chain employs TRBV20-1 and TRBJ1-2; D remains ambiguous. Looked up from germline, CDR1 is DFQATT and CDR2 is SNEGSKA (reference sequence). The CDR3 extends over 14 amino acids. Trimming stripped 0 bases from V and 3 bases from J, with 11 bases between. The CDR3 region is CSARDPGAHYGYTL. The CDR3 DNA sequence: TGCAGTGCTAGAGATCCCGGTGCTCACTATGGCTACACCCTC.

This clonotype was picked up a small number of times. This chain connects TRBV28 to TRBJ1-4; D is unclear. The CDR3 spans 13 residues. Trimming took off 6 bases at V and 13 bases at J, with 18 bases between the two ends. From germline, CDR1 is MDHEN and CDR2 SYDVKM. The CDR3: CASRPGGHERLFF. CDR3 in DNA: TGTGCCAGCAGACCGGGAGGTCATGAGAGACTGTTTTTT.

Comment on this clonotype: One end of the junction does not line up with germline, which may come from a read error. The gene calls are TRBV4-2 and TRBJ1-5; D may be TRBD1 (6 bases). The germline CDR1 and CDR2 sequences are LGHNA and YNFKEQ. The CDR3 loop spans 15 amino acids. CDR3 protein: CANSPEQGSNQPQHF. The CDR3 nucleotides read TGTGCCAACAGCCCCGAACAGGGAAGCAATCAGCCCCAGCATTTT.

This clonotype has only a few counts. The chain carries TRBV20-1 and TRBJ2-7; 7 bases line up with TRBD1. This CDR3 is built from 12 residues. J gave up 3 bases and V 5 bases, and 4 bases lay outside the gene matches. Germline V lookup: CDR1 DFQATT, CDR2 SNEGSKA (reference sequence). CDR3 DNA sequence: TGCAGTGCTGACAGGGAGAACTACGAGCAGTACTTC. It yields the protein CSADRENYEQYF.

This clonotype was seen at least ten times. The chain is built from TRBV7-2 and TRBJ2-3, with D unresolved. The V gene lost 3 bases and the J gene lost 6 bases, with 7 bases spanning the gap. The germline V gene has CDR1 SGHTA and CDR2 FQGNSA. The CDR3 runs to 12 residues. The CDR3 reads CASSLSFDTQYF. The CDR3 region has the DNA TGTGCCAGCAGCTTGTCTTTTGATACGCAGTATTTT.

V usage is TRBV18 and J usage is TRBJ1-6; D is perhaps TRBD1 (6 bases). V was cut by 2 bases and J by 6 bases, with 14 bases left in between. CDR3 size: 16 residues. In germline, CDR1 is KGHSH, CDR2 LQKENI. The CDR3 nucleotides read TGTGCCAGCTCACCAGGGGGCGCGAATACTAATTCACCCCTCCACTTT. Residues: CASSPGGANTNSPLHF.

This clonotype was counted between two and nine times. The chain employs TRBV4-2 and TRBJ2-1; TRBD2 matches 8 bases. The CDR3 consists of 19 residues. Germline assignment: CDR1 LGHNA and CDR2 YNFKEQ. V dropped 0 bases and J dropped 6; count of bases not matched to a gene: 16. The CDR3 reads CASSQEVKAGDGRGNEQFF. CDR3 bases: TGTGCCAGCAGCCAAGAGGTTAAAGCGGGGGACGGGCGAGGCAATGAGCAGTTCTTC.

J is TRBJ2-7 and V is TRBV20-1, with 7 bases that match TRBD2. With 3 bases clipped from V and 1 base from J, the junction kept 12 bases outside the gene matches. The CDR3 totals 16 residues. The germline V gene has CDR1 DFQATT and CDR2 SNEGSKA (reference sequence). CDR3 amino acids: CSASDPLTGGSYEQYF. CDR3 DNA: TGCAGTGCTAGCGATCCTCTGACGGGGGGTTCCTACGAGCAGTACTTC.

The CDR3 region is CASSPASQGWNIQYF. The CDR3 DNA follows: TGTGCCAGCAGTCCCGCTTCCCAGGGCTGGAACATTCAGTACTTC. The rearrangement joins TRBV12-3 or TRBV12-4 to TRBJ2-4; possibly TRBD1 for D (5 bases). V was pared by 5 bases and J by 7 bases, with 18 bases between. The CDR3 covers 15 residues.

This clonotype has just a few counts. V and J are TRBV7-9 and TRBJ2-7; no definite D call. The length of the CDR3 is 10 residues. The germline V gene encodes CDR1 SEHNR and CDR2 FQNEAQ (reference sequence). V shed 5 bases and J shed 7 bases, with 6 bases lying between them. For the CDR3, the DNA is TGTGCCAGCAGCCGGGTAGAGCAGTACTTC. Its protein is CASSRVEQYF.

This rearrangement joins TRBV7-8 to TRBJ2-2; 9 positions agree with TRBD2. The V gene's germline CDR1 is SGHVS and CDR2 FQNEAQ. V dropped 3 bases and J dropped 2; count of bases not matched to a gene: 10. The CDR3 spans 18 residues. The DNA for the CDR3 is TGTGCCAGCAGCTTGGGACCGATAGCGGGGGCTAACACCGGGGAGCTGTTTTTT. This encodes CASSLGPIAGANTGELFF.

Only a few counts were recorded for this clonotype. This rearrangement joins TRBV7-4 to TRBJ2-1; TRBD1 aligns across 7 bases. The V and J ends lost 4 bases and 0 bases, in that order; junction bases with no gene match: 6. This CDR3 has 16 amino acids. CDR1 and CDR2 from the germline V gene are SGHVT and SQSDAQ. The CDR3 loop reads CASSSEQGCSYNEQFF. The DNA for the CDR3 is TGTGCCAGCAGCTCTGAACAGGGGTGCTCCTACAATGAGCAGTTCTTC.

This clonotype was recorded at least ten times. This chain's CDR3 is CATSRDRTSYEQYF. CDR3 bases: TGTGCCACCAGCAGGGACCGGACTTCCTACGAGCAGTACTTC. The chain carries TRBV15 and TRBJ2-7; D might be TRBD2 (5 bases). Trimming shortened V by 3 bases and J by 1 base, and 10 bases separated the two germline ends. This CDR3 is built from 14 residues. The V gene's germline CDR1 is LNHNV and CDR2 YYDKDF (reference sequence).

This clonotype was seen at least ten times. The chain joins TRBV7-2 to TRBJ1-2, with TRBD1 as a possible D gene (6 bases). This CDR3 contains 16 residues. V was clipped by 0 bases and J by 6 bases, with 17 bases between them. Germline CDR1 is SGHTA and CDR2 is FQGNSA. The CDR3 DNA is TGTGCCAGCAGCTTAGCGGCAGGGGATCGGACTAATGGCTACACCTTC. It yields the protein CASSLAAGDRTNGYTF.

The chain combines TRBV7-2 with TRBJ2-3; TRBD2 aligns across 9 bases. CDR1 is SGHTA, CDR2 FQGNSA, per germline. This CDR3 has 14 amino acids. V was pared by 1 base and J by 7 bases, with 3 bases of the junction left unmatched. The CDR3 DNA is TGTGCCAGCAGCTTAGGGACTAGCGAATATACGCAGTATTTT. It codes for CASSLGTSEYTQYF.

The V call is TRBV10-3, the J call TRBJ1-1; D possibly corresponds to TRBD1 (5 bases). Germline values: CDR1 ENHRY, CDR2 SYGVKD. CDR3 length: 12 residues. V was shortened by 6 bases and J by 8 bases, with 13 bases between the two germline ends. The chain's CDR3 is CAISNDSYEAFF. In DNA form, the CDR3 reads TGTGCCATCAGCAATGACAGTTACGAAGCTTTCTTT.

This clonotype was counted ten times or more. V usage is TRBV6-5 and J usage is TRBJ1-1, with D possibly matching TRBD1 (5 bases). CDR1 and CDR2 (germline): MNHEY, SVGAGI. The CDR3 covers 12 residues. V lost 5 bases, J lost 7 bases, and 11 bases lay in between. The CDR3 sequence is CASSLREGEAFF. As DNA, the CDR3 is TGTGCCAGCAGTCTCAGGGAGGGTGAAGCTTTCTTT.

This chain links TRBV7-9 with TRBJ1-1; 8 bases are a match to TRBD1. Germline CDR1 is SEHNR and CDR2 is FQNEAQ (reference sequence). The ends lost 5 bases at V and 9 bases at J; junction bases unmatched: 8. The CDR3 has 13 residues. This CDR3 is CASSVGDRSKAFF. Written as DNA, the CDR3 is TGTGCCAGCAGCGTAGGGGACAGGTCGAAAGCTTTCTTT.

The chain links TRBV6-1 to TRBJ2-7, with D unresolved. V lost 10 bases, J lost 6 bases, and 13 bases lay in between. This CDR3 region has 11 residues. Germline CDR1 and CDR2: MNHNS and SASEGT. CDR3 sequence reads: CATTQVLEQYF. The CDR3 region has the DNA TGTGCCACCACCCAGGTGCTCGAGCAGTACTTC.

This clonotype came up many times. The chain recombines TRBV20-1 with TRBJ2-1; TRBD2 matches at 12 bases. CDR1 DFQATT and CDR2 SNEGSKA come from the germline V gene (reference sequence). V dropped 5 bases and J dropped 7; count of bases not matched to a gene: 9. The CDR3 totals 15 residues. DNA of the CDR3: TGCAGTGCTGGACTAGCGGGGCGAGGGATGAATGAGCAGTTCTTC. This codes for CSAGLAGRGMNEQFF.

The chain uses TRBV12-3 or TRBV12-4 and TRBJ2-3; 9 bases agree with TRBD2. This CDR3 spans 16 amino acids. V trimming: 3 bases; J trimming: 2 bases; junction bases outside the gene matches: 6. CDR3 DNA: TGTGCCAGCAGTTTTCGGCTAGCGGGGCCCACAGATACGCAGTATTTT. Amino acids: CASSFRLAGPTDTQYF.